This T cell receptor (beta chain) was identified in a study of T cell responses to AZD1222 COVID-19 vaccine. The CDR3 extends over 13 amino acids. Clones were sequenced by immunoSEQ multiplex PCR, and TCRdb holds only the in-frame ones, with some missing. Of 170,000 or so clones listed, approximately 90% are singletons. The rearrangement links TRBV21-1 to TRBJ1-1; TRBD1, the D gene given by the table, was not confirmed from the DNA. TRBV21-1 is flagged as a pseudogene. This receptor was identified in an adult in good health. The specimen comprised peripheral blood, sampled on day 0 of AZD1222 vaccination. CDR3: CASSKVKDSEAFF. CDR3 nucleotides: TGTGCCAGCAGCAAAGTTAAGGACAGCGAAGCTTTCTTT.